What follows is one TCR beta chain and its context. CDR3 length equals 17 residues. V trimming: 7 bases; J trimming: 0 bases; junction bases outside the gene matches: 9. From germline, CDR1 is SNHLY and CDR2 FYNNEI. These data belong to a study of blood T cell repertoires in COVID-19. In the study overall: Samples representing acute and convalescent COVID-19 were sourced from the United States, Italy and Spain.

Per the original data handling: Amplified reference gene primers provided the basis for estimating nucleated cell counts. The repertoire was sequenced with immunoSEQ multiplex PCR; TCRdb's copy has only in-frame clones and lacks some. That table supplies the V and J calls and clone size; D and trimming were determined from the DNA. Of some 130,000 clones in the sample, approximately 86% were seen once. Seattle's enrolled individuals joined amid active infection and were then monitored longitudinally. This chain connects TRBV2 to TRBJ2-5; 12 bases line up with TRBD2. The sequencing sample was made of peripheral blood. The receptor's source is a woman between 65 and 79 years old with COVID-19, enrolled during active disease. DNA of the CDR3: TGTGCCAGCACTCCTTCTAGCGGGGGGGTTTACCAAGAGACCCAGTACTTC. This gives the protein CASTPSSGGVYQETQYF.